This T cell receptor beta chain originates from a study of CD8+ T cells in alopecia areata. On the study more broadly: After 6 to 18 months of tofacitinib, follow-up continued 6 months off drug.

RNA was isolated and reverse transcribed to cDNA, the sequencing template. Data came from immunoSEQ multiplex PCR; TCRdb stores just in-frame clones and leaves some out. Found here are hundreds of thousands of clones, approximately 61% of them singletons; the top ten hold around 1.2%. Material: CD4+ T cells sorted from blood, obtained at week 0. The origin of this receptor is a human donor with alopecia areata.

The CDR3 protein is CSVDYNYGYTF. CDR3 coding DNA: TGCAGCGTGGATTATAACTATGGCTACACCTTC. The chain joins TRBV29-1 to TRBJ1-2; no reliable D call. Germline CDR1 SQVTM, CDR2 ANQGSEA. V dropped 6 bases and J dropped 1 base, with 6 bases sitting between them. The CDR3 length is 11 residues.